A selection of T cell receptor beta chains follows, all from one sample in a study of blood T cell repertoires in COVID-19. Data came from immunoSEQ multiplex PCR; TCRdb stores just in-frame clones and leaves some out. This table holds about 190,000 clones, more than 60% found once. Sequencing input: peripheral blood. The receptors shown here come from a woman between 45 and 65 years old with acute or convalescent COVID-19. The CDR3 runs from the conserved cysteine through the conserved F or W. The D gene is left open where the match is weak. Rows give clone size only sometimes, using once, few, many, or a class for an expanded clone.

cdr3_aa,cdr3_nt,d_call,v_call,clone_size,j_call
CASSKSGTDNEQFF,TGCGCCAGCAGCAAGTCCGGGACAGACAATGAGCAGTTCTTC,TRBD1,TRBV5-1,.,TRBJ2-1
CASSSLAGDYEQYF,TGTGCCAGCAGCTCGCTAGCGGGGGACTACGAGCAGTACTTC,TRBD2,TRBV7-2,.,TRBJ2-7
CASRSTGEGSTLTGELFF,TGTGCCAGTAGATCCACGGGGGAGGGCTCAACCCTAACCGGGGAGCTGTTTTTT,TRBD2,TRBV19,.,TRBJ2-2
CAISESDLRDYGYTF,TGTGCCATCAGTGAGTCGGACCTGAGGGACTATGGCTACACCTTC,.,TRBV10-3,.,TRBJ1-2
CASSYSAGEKLFF,TGTGCCAGCAGTTACTCGGCAGGGGAGAAACTGTTTTTT,.,TRBV6-5,.,TRBJ1-4
CASSFFNYGYTF,TGTGCCAGCAGTTTCTTTAACTATGGCTACACCTTC,.,TRBV28,.,TRBJ1-2
CASSLPDRAGGYTF,TGTGCCAGCAGTTTACCCGACAGGGCTGGTGGCTACACCTTC,TRBD1,TRBV28,.,TRBJ1-2
CASSPTGYSGANVLTF,TGTGCCAGCAGTCCAACAGGTTACTCTGGGGCCAACGTCCTGACTTTC,.,TRBV28,.,TRBJ2-6
CASSYSTSTGELFF,TGTGCCAGCAGTTACTCTACTAGTACCGGGGAGCTGTTTTTT,.,TRBV6-2/TRBV6-3,once,TRBJ2-2
CASSLLSGNTIYF,TGTGCCAGCAGCCTCCTCTCTGGAAACACCATATATTTT,.,TRBV7-8,few,TRBJ1-3
CASSQGELGNQPQHF,TGTGCCAGCAGCCAGGGGGAGTTGGGCAATCAGCCCCAGCATTTT,TRBD1,TRBV5-6,.,TRBJ1-5
CASRGATGTSSSYNEQFF,TGTGCCAGCAGGGGAGCCACCGGGACTTCCAGCTCCTACAATGAGCAGTTCTTC,.,TRBV2,once,TRBJ2-1
CASSLEGSYNSPLHF,TGCGCCAGCAGCTTGGAGGGGTCCTATAATTCACCCCTCCACTTT,.,TRBV5-1,.,TRBJ1-6
CASSLYIGELFF,TGTGCCAGCAGTTTATATATCGGGGAGCTGTTTTTT,.,TRBV28,.,TRBJ2-2
CASQPTGAYTEAFF,TGTGCCAGCCAGCCGACAGGGGCTTACACTGAAGCTTTCTTT,TRBD1,TRBV6-5,.,TRBJ1-1
CASSEAGSGNLKQFF,TGTGCCAGCAGTGAAGCGGGATCGGGAAACCTAAAGCAGTTCTTC,.,TRBV2,few,TRBJ2-1
CASTANTGINEKLFF,TGTGCCAGCACCGCCAATACAGGGATTAATGAAAAACTGTTTTTT,.,TRBV9,.,TRBJ1-4
CASSLSFAGRGVWNEQFF,TGTGCCAGCAGCTTAAGTTTCGCAGGCAGGGGGGTGTGGAATGAGCAGTTCTTC,.,TRBV11-2,.,TRBJ2-1
CASSQGDSGREQYF,TGTGCCAGCAGCCAAGGCGATAGCGGGAGGGAGCAGTACTTC,TRBD2,TRBV4-2,.,TRBJ2-7
CASGLLSTDTQYF,TGTGCTAGTGGCCTCCTTAGCACAGATACGCAGTATTTT,.,TRBV12-5,.,TRBJ2-3
CASRGQPLTYGYTF,TGTGCCAGCCGCGGACAGCCACTGACCTATGGCTACACCTTC,.,TRBV28,.,TRBJ1-2
CASSPSIPTGATQYF,TGCGCCAGCAGCCCCTCCATCCCGACAGGGGCTACGCAGTATTTT,TRBD1,TRBV5-1,.,TRBJ2-3
CASGEGAGDTQYF,TGTGCCAGCGGGGAAGGGGCGGGGGATACGCAGTATTTT,.,TRBV25-1,.,TRBJ2-3
CASSPKGAGYGYTF,TGTGCCAGCTCGCCAAAGGGGGCCGGCTATGGCTACACCTTC,TRBD1,TRBV18,.,TRBJ1-2
CASSLGSGYEQYF,TGTGCCAGCAGCTTGGGTAGCGGCTACGAGCAGTACTTC,.,TRBV7-9,.,TRBJ2-7
CASSPGSGNTEAFF,TGTGCCAGCTCACCAGGGTCAGGGAACACTGAAGCTTTCTTT,.,TRBV18,.,TRBJ1-1
CSASRSGRPETQYF,TGCAGTGCTAGTAGGAGCGGGAGGCCAGAGACCCAGTACTTC,TRBD2,TRBV20-1,.,TRBJ2-5
CASSLRGAYVTNEKLFF,TGTGCCAGCAGCCTCCGGGGGGCGTATGTAACTAATGAAAAACTGTTTTTT,.,TRBV11-2,.,TRBJ1-4
CASSWAVSAGGAGDTQYF,TGTGCCAGCAGCTGGGCGGTCTCAGCGGGGGGGGCGGGAGATACGCAGTATTTT,TRBD2,TRBV5-6,.,TRBJ2-3